This T cell receptor beta chain is drawn from a study of quantifying T cell responses using KT2 cells (dated by TCRdb to 2017 to 2019). In terms of the full investigation: RNA was DNase-treated and reverse transcribed with TCR alpha and beta constant-region primers, mostly using SuperScript III. Under optimum conditions, the T4 ligation step was estimated to exceed 8.5% efficiency. PCR2 was performed as a SYBR Green qPCR and was stopped at a predetermined fluorescence threshold so that over-amplification was avoided. What the work shows at the level of the full study, not this receptor alone: KT2 sequences were detected down to the lowest spike-in tested, which was about one KT2 cell per 100,000 PBMC. Over several orders of magnitude, the number of KT2 alpha and beta sequences rose linearly with the number of KT2 cells put in. This TCR sequencing study did not compare the pipeline side by side with other TCR sequencing techniques. Saturation in the detection of KT2 sequences was observed at very high KT2 spike-in numbers.

Trimming accounts for 5 bases at V and 4 bases at J, while the number of junction bases matched to no gene is 6. From the germline V gene (reference sequence), CDR1 is MNHNY and CDR2 is SVGAGI. The CDR3 has 15 amino acids, counting the end cysteine and phenylalanine. Solely the CDR3 DNA is kept, with 45 bases framed from the first base. The library came from UMI-ligation and nested PCR. A single-stranded oligonucleotide bearing the Illumina SP2 sequence and a UMI was ligated to the 3' end of the cDNA with T4 RNA ligase 1. PCR1 used about 4 cycles (98 degrees C 15 s, 69 degrees C 30 s, 72 degrees C 40 s), and the beta primer was an equimolar mix of RC1.1 and RC1.2 that covered TRBC1 and TRBC2. Starting at PCR2, TCR alpha and beta chains were handled separately, and sample indices and Illumina adaptors were added. The UMI comprised 12 random nucleotides, as two hexamers separated by a spacer, placed after an 8-base spacer. The libraries were sequenced on an Illumina MiSeq using v2 2x251 paired-end chemistry, usually with some twelve samples in each run. To increase diversity, about 4.5-7.5% PhiX DNA was added to each sequencing library. The authors' analysis ran thus. Raw reads were converted to FASTQ with bcl2fastq and were demultiplexed by dual indices with Demultiplexor. V and J genes were assigned by Decombinator through tag matching that permitted a single base-pair mismatch. Collapsinator used UMIs to correct both sequencing errors and frequency errors arising from PCR heterogeneity. CDR3Translator converted Decombinator identifiers into nucleotide sequence, translated that sequence into amino acids, and extracted CDR3 based on C- and N-terminal motifs. Each distinct KT2 TCR was counted as a cluster of KT2 sequences sharing one unique molecular identifier. In TCRdb, the public reads were trimmed at Q25 with fastp and aligned with MiXCR, with productive beta chains retained. Each CDR3 protein appears once, grouped with its most common genes and DNA. In this record, the V and J calls reflect TCRdb's handling and not the investigators' own analysis. The sample includes 25,000 to 35,000 distinct CDR3 sequences, with 7.3% observed a single time. Jointly, the top ten make up around a sixth of the sample.

At least ten counts were recorded for this clonotype. The specificity of this receptor is unknown. One base away there is no much larger clone; base qualities are not given. Known numbers of KT2, a T cell clone whose TCR had been sequenced previously, were spiked into unfractionated PBMC to test the sensitivity and accuracy of the pipeline. KT2 cells were mixed with a fixed number of PBMC to create a range of KT2-to-PBMC ratios. This receptor was taken from a human donor. The sequenced material came from PBMCs spiked with cells of the T cell clone KT2. The chain uses TRBV6-6 and TRBJ2-3, and TRBD1 aligns with 10 junction nucleotides. The DNA sequence is given as TGTGCCAGCAGTCCCCGGGACAGGGGCCCAGATACGCAGTATTTT. Its protein product is CASSPRDRGPDTQYF.